This paragraph reports one T cell receptor beta chain. These data belong to a study of T cell changes during pregnancy in multiple sclerosis. Profiling relied on immunoSEQ multiplex PCR, and the TCRdb table lists in-frame clones only, not all of them. Of about 77,000 clones in the sample, roughly 90% were seen once. This CDR3 is 15 amino acids long. CDR1 is PRHDT and CDR2 is FYEKMQ in the germline V gene (reference sequence). V dropped 5 bases and J dropped 0 bases, with 13 bases sitting between them. J is TRBJ1-2 and V is TRBV13; D unresolved. This receptor was identified in a female donor with multiple sclerosis, enrolled in a pregnancy study. The input for sequencing was peripheral blood, taken before pregnancy. The CDR3 region is CASSILGDTNYGYTF. CDR3 sequence (DNA): TGTGCCAGCAGCATCTTGGGAGACACTAACTATGGCTACACCTTC.